This T cell receptor (beta chain) was found in a study of human T cells and chemical hapten exposure. Study outcomes and limitations: Among TCRs, those above 1 in 1000 frequency were unaffected by DPC sensitization.

TCRdb independently ran MiXCR on the RACE reads; one entry per CDR3 protein. The sample shows roughly 130,000 distinct CDR3 sequences, about 9.4% of them seen only once. Indicated time point: healthy volunteer bleed at 2 weeks. From whole blood left unfractionated, total RNA was extracted. Trimming cost V 0 bases and J 0 bases; bases outside gene matches: 5. CDR1 is LGHNA and CDR2 is YNFKEQ in the germline V gene. This CDR3 is built from 17 residues. The sample holds many counts of this clonotype. Its antigen is unknown. This chain joins TRBV4-2 and TRBJ1-3, with TRBD1 identical over 7 bases. The source of this sequence is a male donor in good health. Some clones in this sample may be carry-over from other donors' samples. The sequenced sample was whole blood. DNA for the CDR3: TGTGCCAGCAGCCAAGACTGGCAGGGGGTCTCTGGAAACACCATATATTTT. Translation gives CASSQDWQGVSGNTIYF.